This TCR beta chain stems from a study of control samples from healthy donors and cancer patients (dated by TCRdb to the early 2020s). The junction shows trimming of 2 bases on V and 5 bases on J, plus 4 bases between the germline ends. Taken from the germline V gene, the CDR1 and CDR2 loops are SGHDT and YYEEEE. The CDR3, from cysteine to phenylalanine, totals 11 residues. Solely the CDR3 DNA is kept, with 33 bases framed from the first base. The library was obtained by the immunoSEQ multiplex PCR assay. The immuneACCESS repertoire file appears here via TCRdb, limited to in-frame rearrangements. These files lack a portion of the clones; in checked studies, under half of the deficit traces to unresolved V genes, and the cause of the others is not known. This sample lists tens of thousands of clones; about 80% were detected once. The ten largest clones capture roughly 9.1% of the sample. This clone was seen only a few times. No cognate antigen has been identified for it. Per-nucleotide qualities are absent, and no much larger clonotype sits a single base away.

Sequencing was performed on blood. This chain joins TRBV5-6 to TRBJ1-1, with the D gene call left open. This TCR derives from a man aged 65 to 79 in good health. The nucleotide sequence is given as TGTGCCAGCAGCTTCAGTACTGAAGCTTTCTTT. Its protein is CASSFSTEAFF.